The T cell receptor (beta chain) described here comes from a study of cytomegalovirus exposure and HLA in healthy donors. Trimming pared 5 bases from V and 8 bases from J, leaving 9 bases between. This CDR3 is 12 amino acids long. Germline assignment: CDR1 MNHEY and CDR2 SVGAGI. Clones were read by immunoSEQ multiplex PCR, and TCRdb kept only the in-frame ones, dropping some. This sample yields 110,000 or so clones, of which roughly 88% are seen a single time; nearly 5% belongs to the top ten. The TCR was taken from a man younger than 35 in good health and CMV-seronegative. Sequencing used PBMCs. The J gene is TRBJ1-4, the V gene TRBV6-5; D gene unclear. CDR3 in amino acids: CASSPGGEKLFF. The CDR3 DNA reads TGTGCCAGCAGTCCAGGAGGGGAAAAACTGTTTTTT.